This T cell receptor (beta chain) was identified in a study of CD8+ T cells in alopecia areata. General study results and limits: Many expanded lesional clones stayed in scalp and blood while on tofacitinib. On tofacitinib, scalp clonality and expanded CD8+ clones among top 100 fell significantly. Clonality in lesional scalp, especially alopecia totalis/universalis, exceeded that of normal scalp. With one nonresponder, baseline CD8+ expansion's link to response remains uncertain.

This clone was counted at least ten times. Its specificity is not known. Trimming removed 7 bases from V and 6 bases from J; junction bases left unmatched: 6. This CDR3 is built from 13 residues. CDR1 LNHDA and CDR2 SQIVND come from the germline V gene (reference sequence). The sample's treatment: oral pan-JAK inhibitor, 5-10 mg twice daily. Extraction and reverse transcription of RNA yielded cDNA as the sequencing template. Libraries were prepared by immunoSEQ multiplex PCR; TCRdb keeps only in-frame clonotypes and omits some of them. The data contain roughly 210,000 clones, around two fifths of them seen just once; the ten biggest clones take up roughly 2.6%.

The chain combines TRBV19 with TRBJ1-2, with 9 bases lining up with TRBD1. Sequenced here: CD4+ T cells sorted from blood, sampled at approximately week 36, from a patient treated with tofacitinib. The source is a human donor with alopecia areata. Here the CDR3 DNA reads TGTGCCAGTATCGGGGACAGGGAAAATGGCTACACCTTC. This sequence encodes CASIGDRENGYTF.